This T cell receptor beta chain was documented in a study of T cell responses to AZD1222 COVID-19 vaccine. About the research overall: Both about-4-week and about-12-week second-dose recipients were combined.

Concerning this clone: Antigen: not known.

The CDR3 loop spans 11 amino acids. V shed 4 bases, J shed 6 bases, and the junction held 0 bases outside the gene matches. Clones were sequenced by immunoSEQ multiplex PCR, and TCRdb holds only the in-frame ones, with some missing. Of about 130,000 clones detected, roughly 88% appear once; the ten largest clones hold 1.5% to 2%. Study results and caveats: Spike-wide vaccine-associated CD4 TCRs dominated at 160-218 and 743-854. Unmutated variant regions are reportedly the target of nearly half of TCRs that are spike-specific. Donors were chiefly white British, with a greater number of females, and clonal diversity was perhaps underestimated.

The rearrangement uses TRBV12-3 or TRBV12-4 and TRBJ2-7; the match to TRBD1 covers 7 bases. Sequences were derived from peripheral blood, sampled on day 0 of AZD1222 vaccination. The TCR originated in an adult in good health. CDR3: CASSSGGEQYF. CDR3 coding DNA: TGTGCCAGCAGTTCAGGGGGCGAGCAGTACTTC.